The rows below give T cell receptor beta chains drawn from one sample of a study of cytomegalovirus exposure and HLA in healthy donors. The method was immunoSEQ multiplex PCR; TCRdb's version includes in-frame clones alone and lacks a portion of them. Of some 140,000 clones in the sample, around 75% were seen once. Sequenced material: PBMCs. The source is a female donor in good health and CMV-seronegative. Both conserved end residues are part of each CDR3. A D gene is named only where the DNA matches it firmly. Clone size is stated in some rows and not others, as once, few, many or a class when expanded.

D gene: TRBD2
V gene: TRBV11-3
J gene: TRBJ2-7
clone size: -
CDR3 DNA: TGTGCCAGCAGCCGCGGTAGGACTAGCTCCTACGAGCAGTACTTC
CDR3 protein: CASSRGRTSSYEQYF

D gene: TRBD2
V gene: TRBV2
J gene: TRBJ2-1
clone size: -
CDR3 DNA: TGTGCCAGCAGTGAAGCCAGCGGGAACACGGGCGATGAGCAGTTCTTC
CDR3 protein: CASSEASGNTGDEQFF

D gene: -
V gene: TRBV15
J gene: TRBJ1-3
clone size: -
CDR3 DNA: TGTGCCACCAGCACCTGGACAGCCTCTGGAAACACCATATATTTT
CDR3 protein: CATSTWTASGNTIYF

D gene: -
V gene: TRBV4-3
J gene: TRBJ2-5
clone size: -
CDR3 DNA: TGCGCCAGCAGCCAGGCACGCGGGGAGACCCAGTACTTC
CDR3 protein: CASSQARGETQYF

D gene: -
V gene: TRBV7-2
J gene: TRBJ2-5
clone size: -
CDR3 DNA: TGTGCCAGCAGCGAGGGCTACCAAGAGACCCAGTACTTC
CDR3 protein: CASSEGYQETQYF

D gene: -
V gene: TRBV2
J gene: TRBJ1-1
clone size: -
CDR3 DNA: TGTGCCAGCAGTTACGGAGGGGCCCCTCGGGCTTTCTTT
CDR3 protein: CASSYGGAPRAFF

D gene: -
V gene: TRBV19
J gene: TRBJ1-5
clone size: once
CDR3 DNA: TGTGCCAGTCGCGTTGGGGGGGGGAGTCAGCCCCAGCATTTT
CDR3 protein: CASRVGGGSQPQHF

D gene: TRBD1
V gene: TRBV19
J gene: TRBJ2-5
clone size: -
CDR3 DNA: TGTGCCAGTAGTGGGGGACAGGGGGCAGGGGAGACCCAGTACTTC
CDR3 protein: CASSGGQGAGETQYF

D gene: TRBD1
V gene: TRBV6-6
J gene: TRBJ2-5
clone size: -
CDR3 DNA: TGTGCCAGCAGTTACGGACAGGGGGCAAGGGAGACCCAGTACTTC
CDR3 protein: CASSYGQGARETQYF

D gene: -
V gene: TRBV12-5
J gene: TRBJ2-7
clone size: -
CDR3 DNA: TGTGCTAGTGGTCCTTGGGGGGAGATCTACGAGCAGTACTTC
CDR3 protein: CASGPWGEIYEQYF

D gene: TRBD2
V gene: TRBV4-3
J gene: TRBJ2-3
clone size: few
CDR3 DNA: TGCGCCAGCAGTAGGGGCGGGGGGCTGTTGGGCACAGATACGCAGTATTTT
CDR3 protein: CASSRGGGLLGTDTQYF

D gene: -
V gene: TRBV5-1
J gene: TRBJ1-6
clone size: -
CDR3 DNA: TGCGCCAGCAGCTTGCAGGGTTCCAGCTCCTATAATTCACCCCTCCACTTT
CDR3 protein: CASSLQGSSSYNSPLHF

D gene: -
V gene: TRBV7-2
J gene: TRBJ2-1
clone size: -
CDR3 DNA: TGTGCCAGCAGCTTATCGGCGGGAAGGTACAATGAGCAGTTCTTC
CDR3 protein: CASSLSAGRYNEQFF

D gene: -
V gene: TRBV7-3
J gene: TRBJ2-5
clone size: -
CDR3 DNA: TGTGCCAGCAGCTTGGCGGACCAAGAGACCCAGTACTTC
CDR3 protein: CASSLADQETQYF

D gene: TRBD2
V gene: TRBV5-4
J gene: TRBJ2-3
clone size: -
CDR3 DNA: TGTGCCAGCAGCCCGCTAGCGGGAGGGCCTGGTGTCGCGCAGTATTTT
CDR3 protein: CASSPLAGGPGVAQYF

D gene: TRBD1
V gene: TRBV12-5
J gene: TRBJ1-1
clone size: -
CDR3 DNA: TGTGCTAGTGGTTTGGTACGGTTGCTCTGGGGACAGAAAGAAGGGAACACTGAAGCTTTCTTT
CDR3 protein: CASGLVRLLWGQKEGNTEAFF

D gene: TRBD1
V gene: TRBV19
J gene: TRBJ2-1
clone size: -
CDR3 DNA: TGTGCCAGTAGTATAGATCGGACAGGGATCAATGAGCAGTTCTTC
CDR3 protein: CASSIDRTGINEQFF

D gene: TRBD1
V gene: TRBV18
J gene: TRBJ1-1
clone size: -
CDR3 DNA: TGTGCCAGCTTCACCGGGACAGGAGGGACTGAAGCTTTCTTT
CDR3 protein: CASFTGTGGTEAFF

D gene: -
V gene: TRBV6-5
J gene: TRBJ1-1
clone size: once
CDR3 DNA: TGTGCCAGCAGTTACGTTGAGGGATTTGAAGCTTTCTTT
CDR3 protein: CASSYVEGFEAFF

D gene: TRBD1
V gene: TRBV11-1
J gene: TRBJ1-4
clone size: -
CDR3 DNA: TGTGCCAGCAGCGGCGGGACAGCAAATGAAAAACTGTTTTTT
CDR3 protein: CASSGGTANEKLFF

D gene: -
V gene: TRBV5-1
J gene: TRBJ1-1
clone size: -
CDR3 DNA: TGCGCCAGCAGCTTGGATCCCAGTTCCACTGAAGCTTTCTTT
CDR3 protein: CASSLDPSSTEAFF

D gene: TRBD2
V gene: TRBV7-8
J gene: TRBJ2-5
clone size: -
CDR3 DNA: TGTGCCAGCAGCCCCCCACTCCGGCTAGCGGGGGGGCAAGAGACCCAGTACTTC
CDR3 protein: CASSPPLRLAGGQETQYF

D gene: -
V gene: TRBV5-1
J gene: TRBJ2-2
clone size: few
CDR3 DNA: TGCGCCAGCAAGACGGACAGTAACACCGGGGAGCTGTTTTTT
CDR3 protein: CASKTDSNTGELFF

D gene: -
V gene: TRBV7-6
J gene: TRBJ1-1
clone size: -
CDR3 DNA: TGTGCCAGCAGCTTGTCTGTAGGGGAGAACACTGAAGCTTTCTTT
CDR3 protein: CASSLSVGENTEAFF

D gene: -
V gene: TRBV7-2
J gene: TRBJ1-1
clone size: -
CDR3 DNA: TGTGCCAGCCGCGGGTCAGTTGCGAACACTGAAGCTTTCTTT
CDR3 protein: CASRGSVANTEAFF

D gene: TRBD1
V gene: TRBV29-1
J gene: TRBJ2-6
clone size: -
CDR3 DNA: TGCAGCGTCCAGGACAGGGTGATAAGCTCTGGGGCCAACGTCCTGACTTTC
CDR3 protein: CSVQDRVISSGANVLTF

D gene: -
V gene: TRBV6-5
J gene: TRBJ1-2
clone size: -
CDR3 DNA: TGTGCCAGCAGTTACTCGAGGCGAAGGAACTATGGCTACACCTTC
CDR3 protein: CASSYSRRRNYGYTF

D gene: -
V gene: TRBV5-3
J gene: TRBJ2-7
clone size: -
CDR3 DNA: TGTGCCAGAAGCTTGGAACATCTTTTCCTGGACGAGCAGTACTTC
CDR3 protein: CARSLEHLFLDEQYF

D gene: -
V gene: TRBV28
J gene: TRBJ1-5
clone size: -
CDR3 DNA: TGTGCCAGCAGTGTCTCCGGGAAAGGGAGCAATCAGCCCCAGCATTTT
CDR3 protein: CASSVSGKGSNQPQHF

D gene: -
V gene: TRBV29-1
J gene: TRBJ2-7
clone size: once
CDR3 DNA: TGCAGCGGGGCCAGCGGGTCCGAGCAGTACTTC
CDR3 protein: CSGASGSEQYF

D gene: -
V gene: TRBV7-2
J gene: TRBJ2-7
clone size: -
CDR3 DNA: TGTGCCAGCAGCCTACAACAGGGCGCTGGGTACGAGCAGTACTTC
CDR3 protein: CASSLQQGAGYEQYF

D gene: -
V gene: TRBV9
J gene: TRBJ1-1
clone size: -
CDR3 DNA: TGTGCCAGCAGCTCCAAAGGGGTGGAGAGGGAAGCTTTCTTT
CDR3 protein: CASSSKGVEREAFF

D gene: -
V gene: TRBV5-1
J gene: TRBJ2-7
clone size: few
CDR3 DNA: TGCGCCAGCAGCTTGGCGACTTCGAGCTCCTACGAGCAGTACTTC
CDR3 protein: CASSLATSSSYEQYF

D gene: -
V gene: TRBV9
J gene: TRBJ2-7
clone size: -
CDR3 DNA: TGTGCCAGCAGCCCCTCTCCCGGGGTTAGCTCCTACGAGCAGTACTTC
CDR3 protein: CASSPSPGVSSYEQYF

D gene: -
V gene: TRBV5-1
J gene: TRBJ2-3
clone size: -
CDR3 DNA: TGCGCCAGCAGCCCCAGCCGGGGAGGCACAGATACGCAGTATTTT
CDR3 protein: CASSPSRGGTDTQYF

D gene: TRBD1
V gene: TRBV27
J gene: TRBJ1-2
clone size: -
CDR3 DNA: TGTGCCAGCAGGGGACAGGGAAGTGGCTACACCTTC
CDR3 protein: CASRGQGSGYTF

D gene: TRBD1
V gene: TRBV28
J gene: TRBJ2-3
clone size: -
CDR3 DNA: TGTGCCAGCAAGGCAGGGGGCATAGATACGCAGTATTTT
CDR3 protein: CASKAGGIDTQYF

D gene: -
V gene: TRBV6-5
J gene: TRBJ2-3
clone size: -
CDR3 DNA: TGTGCCAGCACCGGTTGGGGCAGGGGAGCAGATACGCAGTATTTT
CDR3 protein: CASTGWGRGADTQYF

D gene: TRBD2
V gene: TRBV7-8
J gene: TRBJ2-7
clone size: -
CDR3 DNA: TGTGCCAGCAGCCCGGCGGCTAGCGGAGCCTACGAGCAGTACTTC
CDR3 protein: CASSPAASGAYEQYF

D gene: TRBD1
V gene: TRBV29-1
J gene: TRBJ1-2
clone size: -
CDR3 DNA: TGCAGCGTTGACAGGGGGCGGAATGGCTACACCTTC
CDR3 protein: CSVDRGRNGYTF

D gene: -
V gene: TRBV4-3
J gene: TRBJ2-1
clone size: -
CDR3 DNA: TGCGCCAGCAGCCAAGCAACCTACAATGAGCAGTTCTTC
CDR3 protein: CASSQATYNEQFF

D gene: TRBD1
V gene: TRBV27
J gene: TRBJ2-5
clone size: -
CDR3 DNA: TGTGCCAGCAGTTTTATTGGGGGACAGGGGTACCAAGAGACCCAGTACTTC
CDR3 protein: CASSFIGGQGYQETQYF

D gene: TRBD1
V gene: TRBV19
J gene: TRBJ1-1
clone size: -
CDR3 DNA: TGTCAGGTAGACAGGGGGCGAGGCACTGAAGCTTTCTTT
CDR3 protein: CQVDRGRGTEAFF

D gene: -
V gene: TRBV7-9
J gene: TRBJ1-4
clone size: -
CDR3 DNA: TGTGCCAGCAGCAGAGCCCTAGAGGGAAAACTGTTTTTT
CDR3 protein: CASSRALEGKLFF

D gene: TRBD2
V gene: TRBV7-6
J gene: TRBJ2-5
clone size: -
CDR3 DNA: TGTGCCAGCAGCTTAGCGTTCCGGGAGGGCCGAAAGACCCAGTACTTC
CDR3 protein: CASSLAFREGRKTQYF

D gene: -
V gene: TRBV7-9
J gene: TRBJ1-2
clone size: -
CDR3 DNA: TGTGCCAGCAGCTTCAGGGCGTCCGTCGCTGGCTACACCTTC
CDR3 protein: CASSFRASVAGYTF

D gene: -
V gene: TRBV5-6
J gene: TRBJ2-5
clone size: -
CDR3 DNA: TGTGCCAGCAGCTGGAGGGGGCTGGAGACCCAGTACTTC
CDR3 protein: CASSWRGLETQYF

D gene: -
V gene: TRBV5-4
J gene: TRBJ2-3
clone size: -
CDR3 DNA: TGTGCCAGCAGCTTAAGGGGAAGGGACACAGATACGCAGTATTTT
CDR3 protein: CASSLRGRDTDTQYF

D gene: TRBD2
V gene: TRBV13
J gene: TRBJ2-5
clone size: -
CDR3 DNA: TGTGCCAGCAGCTTATCATCGGGGGGTCGAGGAGAGACCCAGTACTTC
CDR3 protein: CASSLSSGGRGETQYF

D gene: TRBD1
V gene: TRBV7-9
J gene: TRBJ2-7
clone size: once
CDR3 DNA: TGTGCCAGCAGCTTTTCAGGGGGAAACGAGCAGTACTTC
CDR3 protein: CASSFSGGNEQYF

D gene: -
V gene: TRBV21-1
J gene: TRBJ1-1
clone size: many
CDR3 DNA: TGTGCCAGCAGTTTGACAGGGGCTCCGTCTGAAGCTTTCTTT
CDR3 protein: CASSLTGAPSEAFF

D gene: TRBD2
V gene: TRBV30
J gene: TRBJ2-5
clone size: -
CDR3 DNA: TGTGCCTGGAGTTCGTCAGAGGGACTAGCGGGGGGCTTCCAAGAGACCCAGTACTTC
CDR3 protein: CAWSSSEGLAGGFQETQYF

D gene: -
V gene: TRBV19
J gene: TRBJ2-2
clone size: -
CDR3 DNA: TGTGCCAGTAGTTTCCGGGGGGGGTACAGGGGTCTATCCACCGGGGAGCTGTTTTTT
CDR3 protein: CASSFRGGYRGLSTGELFF

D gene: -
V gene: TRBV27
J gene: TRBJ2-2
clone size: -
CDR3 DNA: TGTGCCAGCAGGCCCTGGGGCTCGGCCGGGGAGCTGTTTTTT
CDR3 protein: CASRPWGSAGELFF

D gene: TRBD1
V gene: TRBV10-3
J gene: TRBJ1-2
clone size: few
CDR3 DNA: TGTGCCATCCCTGAGACAGGGGGCGGCTATGGCTACACCTTC
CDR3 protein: CAIPETGGGYGYTF

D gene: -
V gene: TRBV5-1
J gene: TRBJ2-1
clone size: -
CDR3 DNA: TGCGCCAGCAGCCCCGCTAAAAGTGAGCAGTTCTTC
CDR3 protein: CASSPAKSEQFF

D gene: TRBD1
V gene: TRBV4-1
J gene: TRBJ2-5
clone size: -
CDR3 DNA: TGCGCCAGCAGCCAAGAAGCTCGACAGGGATGGGAGACCCAGTACTTC
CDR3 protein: CASSQEARQGWETQYF

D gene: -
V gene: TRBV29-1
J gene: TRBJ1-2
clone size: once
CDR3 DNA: TGCAGCGTCGATAAAGCCAGGGTTGGCTACACCTTC
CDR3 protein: CSVDKARVGYTF

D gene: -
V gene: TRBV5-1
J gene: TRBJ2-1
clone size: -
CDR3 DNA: TGCGCCAGCAGCTTCCCTAGCGCCAATGAGCAGTTCTTC
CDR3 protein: CASSFPSANEQFF